This T cell receptor (beta chain) was sequenced during a study of identical twins. Findings of the study overall: Monozygotic twins shared more out-of-frame TCR alpha than recombination models predicted. Excess sharing by twins proved weaker in beta out-of-frame sequences. Insertions were fewer in abundant cord blood beta clonotypes, whereas memory repertoires showed none of this pattern.

V was cut by 3 bases and J by 0 bases, with 12 bases left in between. CDR3 size: 15 residues. In regard to this clonotype: Its matching antigen is unknown.

A universal primer site came from template switching; cDNA carried unique molecular identifiers. Each CDR3 protein gets one entry after TCRdb re-called the 5' RACE reads with MiXCR. The sample has 1,800,000 or so distinct CDR3 sequences; under 35% are singletons. V is TRBV12-3 or TRBV12-4 and J is TRBJ2-7, with D perhaps assigned TRBD1 or TRBD2 (6 bases each). Specimen: cord blood. The clonotype was recovered from a newborn girl in good health. The CDR3 loop reads CASSFFRGVSYEQYF. CDR3 bases: TGTGCCAGCAGTTTTTTTAGGGGGGTCTCCTACGAGCAGTACTTC.